This T cell receptor (beta chain) is drawn from a study of T cell repertoires in ileal Crohn's disease. General observations from the study: Within the first postoperative year, endoscopy came at median about 6.4 months.

The V gene lost 6 bases and the J gene lost 1 base, with 9 bases spanning the gap. CDR1 is GTSNPN, CDR2 SVGIG, per germline (reference sequence). There are 12 residues in the CDR3. In regard to this clone: Its specificity is not known.

Time point in this sample: neoterminal ileum biopsy at postoperative endoscopy, about 6 months after surgery. Produced via immunoSEQ multiplex PCR; TCRdb's table is partial and in-frame only. The sample holds approximately 13,000 clones, 78% seen once. The material sequenced was ileal tissue. The origin of this receptor is an adult with Crohn's disease. The chain employs TRBV30 and TRBJ2-5, with D maybe TRBD2 (6 bases). CDR3 region: CACGGSQETQYF. The CDR3 bases are TGTGCCTGCGGAGGGAGCCAAGAGACCCAGTACTTC.